The 28 T cell receptor beta chains in this list originate from one sample, sequenced in a study of post-analysis software for immune sequencing data. Findings of the study overall: Patients showed TRBV5-6, TRBV5-1 and TRBV20-1 among 4 or 5 TRBV segments more frequent than in controls.

Incorporated into the TCR beta cDNA libraries were unique molecular identifiers, which served to reduce PCR and sequencing biases. TCRdb itself ran the PCR reads through MiXCR, one entry per CDR3 protein. The sample has roughly 800,000 distinct CDR3 sequences, about half seen once. These receptors lack a known antigen. Sequencing was performed on blood. These receptors were collected from a girl aged 5-17 years with multiple sclerosis.

This clonotype turned up a few times. This chain connects TRBV9 to TRBJ1-1, with a tentative D call TRBD1 (5 bases). There are 17 residues in the CDR3. V was cut by 0 bases and J by 1 base, with 16 bases left in between. The germline CDR1 and CDR2 sequences are SGDLS and YYNGEE. The DNA for the CDR3 is TGTGCCAGCAGCGTAGCTCCCAACGGCAGGGCGAACACTGAAGCTTTCTTT. It specifies CASSVAPNGRANTEAFF.

This chain's CDR3 is CASSDMDSYNEQFF. DNA for the CDR3: TGTGCCAGCAGTGATATGGATTCCTACAATGAGCAGTTCTTC. J is TRBJ2-1 and V is TRBV6-1; no clear D gene. Trimming pared 3 bases from V and 1 base from J, leaving 7 bases between. Looked up from germline, CDR1 is MNHNS and CDR2 is SASEGT. This CDR3 has 14 residues.

The chain has TRBV5-1 and TRBJ2-3; possible D gene TRBD1, 6 bases. Germline values: CDR1 SGHRS, CDR2 YFSETQ. The CDR3 runs to 14 residues. The V and J ends lost 7 bases and 2 bases respectively, with 14 bases between them. The CDR3 DNA follows: TGCGCCAGCTCAGCCGGGACACTCACAGATACGCAGTATTTT. It is translated as CASSAGTLTDTQYF.

The V call is TRBV7-9, the J call TRBJ2-5; 7 positions agree with TRBD1. Germline V CDR1 and CDR2: SEHNR, FQNEAQ (reference sequence). J gave up 9 bases and V 5 bases, and 15 bases lay outside the gene matches. The CDR3 totals 15 residues. CDR3: CASSPRTGSTGSQYF. CDR3 nucleotides: TGTGCCAGCAGCCCGCGGACAGGATCCACGGGGTCCCAGTACTTC.

The gene calls are TRBV7-8 and TRBJ2-1; the match to TRBD2 covers 9 bases. The CDR3 spans 14 residues. Per germline, CDR1 SGHVS and CDR2 FQNEAQ. J was trimmed by 8 bases and V by 5 bases; bases with no gene match: 7. CDR3 coding DNA: TGTGCCAGCAGCCCCCGCGCGGGAGGGTATGAGCAGTTCTTC. As protein: CASSPRAGGYEQFF.

The J gene is TRBJ2-6, the V gene TRBV3-1; D not certain. This CDR3 is 15 amino acids long. Germline CDR1 LGHDT, CDR2 YNNKEL (reference sequence). Trimming took off 0 bases at V and 0 bases at J, with 3 bases between the two ends. The CDR3 coding sequence is TGTGCCAGCAGCCAAGACAACTCTGGGGCCAACGTCCTGACTTTC. Protein: CASSQDNSGANVLTF.

The J gene is TRBJ1-5, the V gene TRBV4-1, with D uncertain. The V end was cut by 1 base, the J end by 6 bases, with 7 bases between. The CDR3 is 13 residues long. CDR1 and CDR2 from the germline V gene are MGHRA and YSYEKL. The CDR3 DNA follows: TGCGCCAGCAGCCAAGGGAACGGTCAGCCCCAGCATTTT. This encodes CASSQGNGQPQHF.

The chain joins TRBV7-2 to TRBJ2-7; weak D call: TRBD2 (7 bases). The DNA end lines up better with TRBJ2-5; the J call may be wrong. The germline gives CDR1 SGHTA, CDR2 FQGNSA. CDR3 length: 14 amino acids. CDR3 DNA sequence: TGTGCCAGCAGCCCTTTCGGGGGGCGAGAGACCCAGTACTTC. This encodes CASSPFGGRETQYF.

This clonotype was recorded many times. The rearrangement links TRBV20-1 to TRBJ2-5, with 8 positions matching TRBD1. The CDR3 contains 11 residues. Per germline, CDR1 DFQATT and CDR2 SNEGSKA (reference sequence). CDR3 DNA: TGCAGCCCGGGACAGGAAGAGACCCAGTACTTC. It yields the protein CSPGQEETQYF.

The chain uses TRBV5-4 and TRBJ2-7, with TRBD2 matching over 11 bases. Germline V gives CDR1 SGHNT, CDR2 YYREEE (reference sequence). The CDR3 runs 17 residues. Trimming took 4 bases from V and 5 from J; bases not matched to a gene: 14. CDR3: CASSDPGLAVDRNEQYF. CDR3 nucleotides: TGTGCCAGCAGCGACCCGGGACTAGCGGTCGACCGTAACGAGCAGTACTTC.

This clonotype was detected a few times. The gene calls are TRBV20-1 and TRBJ2-5; D might be TRBD2 (7 bases). The ends were cut back, 5 bases at V and 0 bases at J, with 16 bases in the middle. The germline CDR1 and CDR2 sequences are DFQATT and SNEGSKA (reference sequence). This CDR3 region has 15 residues. CDR3 DNA: TGCAGTGCTCGAAGGGGGGAGGGGTACCAAGAGACCCAGTACTTC. This sequence encodes CSARRGEGYQETQYF.

This clonotype showed up just a few times. The genes are TRBV10-3 and TRBJ2-7, with no clear D. Germline V lookup: CDR1 ENHRY, CDR2 SYGVKD. V lost 0 bases to trimming and J lost 6 bases, with 9 bases between them. The length of the CDR3 is 13 residues. CDR3 nucleotides: TGTGCCATCAGTGAGTCGGCGAGTCCCGAGCAGTACTTC. Its translation: CAISESASPEQYF.

The chain couples TRBV2 to TRBJ2-3, with 11 nucleotides matching TRBD2. CDR1 SNHLY and CDR2 FYNNEI come from the germline V gene. The CDR3 extends over 16 amino acids. V lost 4 bases to trimming and J lost 3 bases; unmatched junction nucleotides: 6. CDR3 nucleotide sequence: TGTGCCAGCAGTGGCCACGGGACTAGCGGTACAGATACGCAGTATTTT. It is translated as CASSGHGTSGTDTQYF.

The chain has TRBV5-1 and TRBJ1-5; a possible D gene is TRBD1 (6 bases). The V end lost 5 bases, the J end lost 2 bases, and 14 bases lay between the germline ends. CDR1 is SGHRS, CDR2 YFSETQ, per germline. The CDR3 totals 15 residues. CDR3 DNA: TGCGCCAGCAGGAGGGACACTCAAGGCAATCAGCCCCAGCATTTT. Encoded protein: CASRRDTQGNQPQHF.

This chain uses TRBV20-1 with TRBJ2-4; weak D call: TRBD2 (5 bases). Matching the DNA end better, TRBJ2-5 makes the J call doubtful. This CDR3 region has 16 residues. Looked up from germline, CDR1 is DFQATT and CDR2 is SNEGSKA (reference sequence). The CDR3 DNA is TGCAGTACCATTATGATAGCGAGAGGGCGTCTAGAGACCCAGTACTTC. Protein sequence: CSTIMIARGRLETQYF.

Comment on this clonotype: The junction does not match germline at one end; this may be a read error. The chain joins TRBV2 to TRBJ2-7; D ambiguous. This CDR3 spans 12 amino acids. Germline values: CDR1 SNHLY, CDR2 FYNNEI. CDR3 in amino acids: CAAARDSYGQYF. CDR3 DNA: TGTGCCGCAGCCCGAGATTCCTACGGGCAGTACTTC.

This clonotype was recorded many times. The V gene is TRBV6-1, the J gene TRBJ1-2; unclear D gene. Per germline, CDR1 MNHNS and CDR2 SASEGT. The CDR3 consists of 10 residues. Trimming removed 6 bases from V and 6 bases from J, with 5 bases in between. The CDR3 is CASRMDGYTF. The CDR3 DNA is TGTGCCAGCAGGATGGATGGCTACACCTTC.

The genes are TRBV10-3 and TRBJ2-3; D not resolved. Germline V gene data show CDR1 as ENHRY and CDR2 as SYGVKD. There are 14 residues in the CDR3. The ends were cut back, 10 bases at V and 4 bases at J, with 18 bases in the middle. DNA of the CDR3: TGTGCCACCCAAAAAGCTGCCCCTCCAGATACGCAGTATTTT. Translating it yields CATQKAAPPDTQYF.

This sequence joins TRBV9 and TRBJ2-6; D is ambiguous. Germline CDR1 reads SGDLS; CDR2 reads YYNGEE. This CDR3 comprises 19 residues. Deletions cut 0 bases from V and 0 bases from J, with 16 bases between. CDR3 in DNA: TGTGCCAGCAGCGTAGTCGGTCTGGCGGCAAGCTCTGGGGCCAACGTCCTGACTTTC. Amino acid sequence: CASSVVGLAASSGANVLTF.

This clonotype was observed a handful of times. The chain carries TRBV2 and TRBJ2-1, with D tentatively TRBD2 (5 bases). Looked up from germline, CDR1 is SNHLY and CDR2 is FYNNEI. Trimming took off 3 bases at V and 5 bases at J, with 17 bases between the two ends. This CDR3 is built from 16 residues. CDR3 loop: CASSERAGKNNNEQFF. DNA of the CDR3: TGTGCCAGCAGTGAGCGGGCAGGCAAGAACAACAATGAGCAGTTCTTC.

The V gene is TRBV27, the J gene TRBJ1-2; 10 positions agree with TRBD1. Germline V gene sequence: CDR1 MNHEY, CDR2 SMNVEV (reference sequence). J gave up 2 bases and V 2 bases, and 8 bases lay outside the gene matches. This CDR3 is 17 amino acids long. The chain's CDR3 is CASSLRGQGDRNYGYTF. DNA for the CDR3: TGTGCCAGCAGTTTACGCGGACAGGGGGATCGGAACTATGGCTACACCTTC.

The rearrangement links TRBV6-6 to TRBJ2-5; D may correspond to TRBD1 or TRBD2 (5 bases each). The CDR3 has 13 amino acids. V lost 6 bases and J lost 5, with 13 bases in between. CDR1 and CDR2 from the germline V gene are MNHNY and SVGAGI (reference sequence). The CDR3: CASSRSWGETQYF. CDR3 DNA: TGTGCCAGCAGCCGCTCTTGGGGGGAGACCCAGTACTTC.

V usage is TRBV2 and J usage is TRBJ2-3; 11 nucleotides match TRBD2. This CDR3 spans 17 amino acids. The germline V gene has CDR1 SNHLY and CDR2 FYNNEI. Trimming took 5 bases from V and 0 from J; bases not matched to a gene: 7. The CDR3 nucleotides read TGTGCCAGCAGTCGGCTAGCGGGAGGCCCTAGCACAGATACGCAGTATTTT. Protein sequence: CASSRLAGGPSTDTQYF.

The CDR3 loop reads CASRPGAREQYF. CDR3 sequence (DNA): TGTGCCAGCAGACCCGGGGCGCGGGAGCAGTACTTC. This chain connects TRBV28 to TRBJ2-5, with 7 bases fitting TRBD2. J gave up 11 bases and V 6 bases, and 9 bases lay outside the gene matches. There are 12 residues in the CDR3. The germline gives CDR1 MDHEN, CDR2 SYDVKM.

The V call is TRBV15, the J call TRBJ2-1, with 10 positions matching TRBD1. V dropped 0 bases and J dropped 4; count of bases not matched to a gene: 6. CDR3 length: 17 amino acids. The germline gives CDR1 LNHNV, CDR2 YYDKDF (reference sequence). The chain's CDR3 is CATSRDQGDRGYNEQFF. The CDR3 DNA reads as TGTGCCACCAGCAGAGATCAGGGGGACAGGGGTTACAATGAGCAGTTCTTC.

At least ten counts were recorded for this clonotype. The chain carries TRBV7-2 and TRBJ2-7, with 9 bases lining up with TRBD1. This CDR3 region has 15 residues. V was clipped by 5 bases and J by 2 bases; unmatched bases: 7. CDR1 and CDR2 from the germline V gene are SGHTA and FQGNSA. CDR3 amino acids: CASSTPGTGPYEQYF. The CDR3 nucleotides are TGTGCCAGCAGCACTCCCGGGACAGGGCCCTACGAGCAGTACTTC.

The chain joins TRBV20-1 to TRBJ2-3, with 7 bases identical to TRBD2. The germline CDR1 and CDR2 sequences are DFQATT and SNEGSKA (reference sequence). V dropped 5 bases and J dropped 0; count of bases not matched to a gene: 5. The CDR3 runs 14 residues. CDR3 sequence (DNA): TGCAGTGCTGGCTGGGGGGGGAGCACAGATACGCAGTATTTT. Amino acids: CSAGWGGSTDTQYF.

The sample holds a few counts of this clonotype. V usage is TRBV29-1 and J usage is TRBJ2-3; D possibly matches TRBD1 or TRBD2 (5 bases each). This CDR3 comprises 11 residues. V lost 5 bases, J lost 6 bases, and 9 bases lay in between. CDR1 is SQVTM and CDR2 is ANQGSEA in the germline V gene. The CDR3 DNA reads as TGCAGCGTTCGCGAGGGGGATACGCAGTATTTT. It codes for CSVREGDTQYF.